Included here is one T cell receptor beta chain sequence, with context. No antigen is known for it. Both 60 Vbeta primers and 13 Jbeta primers went into the PCR. The assay was immunoSEQ multiplex PCR, and TCRdb's table has in-frame clones only and misses some. The sample gives some 150,000 clones, roughly 60% of which show up once; about 2.6% is in the top ten. These data are taken from a study of cytomegalovirus exposure and HLA in healthy donors. Findings of the study overall: Later on, an analysis showed TCR association rates differing by HLA locus, with DRB1 the most and HLA-C the fewest. When a later analysis was performed, an Asian-associated ancestry cluster reportedly had fewer N-insertions than the approximately 700-donor mean. Associated with cytomegalovirus, according to the listing, were 150 to 200 TCR beta chains.

This CDR3 has 13 residues. CDR1 is MNHEY, CDR2 SMNVEV, per germline (reference sequence). Deletions cut 2 bases from V and 5 bases from J, with 6 bases between. Everyone who donated was a healthy bone marrow donor. The chain combines TRBV27 with TRBJ2-2; D is unresolved. The specimen sequenced was PBMCs. The receptor's source is a woman aged 40 to 50 in good health and CMV-seronegative. CDR3 in DNA: TGTGCCAGCAGTTTACGAGTGACCGGGGAGCTGTTTTTT. Translation: CASSLRVTGELFF.